What follows describes a single T cell receptor (beta chain). This sample was included in a study of blood T cell repertoires in COVID-19. Study context: Material from acute and convalescent COVID-19 was sourced from the United States, Italy and Spain. T cells, B-cell-depleted T cells, or PBMCs supplied cDNA or gDNA.

Methods used by the authors: Estimated nucleated cell counts came from reference gene primer amplification. TCRdb keeps only in-frame clones here, not all; method: immunoSEQ multiplex PCR. Clone size and V and J calls were adopted from that table, with D and trimming inferred from the DNA. The repertoire holds some 81,000 clones, with roughly 88% as singletons. The CDR3 loop spans 14 amino acids. V lost 6 bases and J lost 4, with 15 bases in between. CDR1 is MNHEY, CDR2 SVGAGI, per germline. The chain carries TRBV6-5 and TRBJ1-1, with D perhaps matching TRBD1 (6 bases). This receptor was obtained from a woman in her forties or fifties in a cohort sampled during active COVID-19. What was sequenced was peripheral blood. CDR3 nucleotide sequence: TGTGCCAGCAGCTCCTTGAGGGGGGGCACTGAAGCTTTCTTT. It yields the protein CASSSLRGGTEAFF.